This T cell receptor (beta chain) comes out of a study of T cell changes during pregnancy in multiple sclerosis. This table comes from immunoSEQ multiplex PCR, and its TCRdb copy is limited to in-frame clones, with some not included. The repertoire holds about 59,000 clones, with approximately 94% as singletons. In germline, CDR1 is SGHKS, CDR2 YYEKEE (reference sequence). This CDR3 region has 16 residues. V was pared by 6 bases and J by 1 base, with 16 bases between. The sequence came from a female donor with multiple sclerosis, enrolled in a pregnancy study. Here the sequenced sample was CD8+ T cells from peripheral blood mononuclear cells, taken after pregnancy. The chain employs TRBV5-5 and TRBJ1-4; D might be TRBD1 (6 bases). The CDR3: CASNPMGAETNEKLFF. CDR3 DNA sequence: TGTGCCAGCAACCCGATGGGGGCCGAAACTAATGAAAAACTGTTTTTT.